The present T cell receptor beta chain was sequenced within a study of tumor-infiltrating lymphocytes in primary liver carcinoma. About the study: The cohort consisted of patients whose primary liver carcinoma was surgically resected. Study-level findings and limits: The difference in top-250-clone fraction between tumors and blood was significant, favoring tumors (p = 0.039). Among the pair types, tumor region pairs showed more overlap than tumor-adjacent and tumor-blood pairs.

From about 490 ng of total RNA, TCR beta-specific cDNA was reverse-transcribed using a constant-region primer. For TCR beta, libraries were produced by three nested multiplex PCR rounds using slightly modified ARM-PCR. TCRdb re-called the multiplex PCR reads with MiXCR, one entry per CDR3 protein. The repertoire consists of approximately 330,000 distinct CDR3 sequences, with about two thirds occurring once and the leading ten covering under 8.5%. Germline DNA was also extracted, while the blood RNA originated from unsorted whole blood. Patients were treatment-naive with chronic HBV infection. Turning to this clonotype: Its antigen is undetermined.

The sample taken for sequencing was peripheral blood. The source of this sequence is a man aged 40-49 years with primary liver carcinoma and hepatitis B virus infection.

In nucleotides, the CDR3 is TGCAGCGTGAGTTCCCCGTTGGGTCCGCGCGGGCAGTTCTTC. Its translation is CSVSSPLGPRGQFF. This chain uses TRBV29-1 with TRBJ2-1; D not resolved. Germline loops: CDR1 SQVTM, CDR2 ANQGSEA. With 6 bases removed from V and 12 bases from J, the gap between germline ends came to 24 bases. The CDR3 extends over 14 amino acids.